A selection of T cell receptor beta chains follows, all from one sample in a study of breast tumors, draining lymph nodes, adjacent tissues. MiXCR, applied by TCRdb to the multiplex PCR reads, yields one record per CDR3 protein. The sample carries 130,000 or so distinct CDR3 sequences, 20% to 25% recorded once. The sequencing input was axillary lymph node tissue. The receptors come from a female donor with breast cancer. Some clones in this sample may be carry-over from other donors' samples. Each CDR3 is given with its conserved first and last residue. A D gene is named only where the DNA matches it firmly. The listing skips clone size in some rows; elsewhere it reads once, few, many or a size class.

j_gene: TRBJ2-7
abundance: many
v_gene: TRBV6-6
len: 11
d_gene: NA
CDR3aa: CASSQLDEQYF
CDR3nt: TGTGCCAGCAGCCAGTTGGACGAGCAGTACTTC

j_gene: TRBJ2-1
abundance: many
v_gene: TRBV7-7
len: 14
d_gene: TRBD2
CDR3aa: CASSLSGVNNEQFF
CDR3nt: TGTGCTAGCAGCTTAAGCGGGGTGAACAATGAGCAGTTCTTC

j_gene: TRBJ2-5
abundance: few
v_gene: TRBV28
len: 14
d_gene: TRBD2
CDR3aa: CASSSSGRWETQYF
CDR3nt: TGTGCCAGCAGTTCAAGCGGGAGATGGGAGACCCAGTACTTC

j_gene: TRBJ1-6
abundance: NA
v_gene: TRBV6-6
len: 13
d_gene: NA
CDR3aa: CASSTTQGSPLHF
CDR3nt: TGTGCCAGCAGTACAACACAGGGTTCACCCCTCCACTTT

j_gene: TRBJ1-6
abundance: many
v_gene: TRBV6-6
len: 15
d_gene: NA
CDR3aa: CASSYSSPLNSPLHF
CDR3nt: TGTGCCAGCAGTTACTCTTCGCCCCTTAATTCACCCCTCCACTTT

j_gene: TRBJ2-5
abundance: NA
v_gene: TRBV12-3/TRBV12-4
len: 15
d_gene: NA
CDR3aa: CAISFFGGGQETQYF
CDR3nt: TGTGCCATCAGTTTCTTCGGGGGCGGCCAAGAGACCCAATACTTC

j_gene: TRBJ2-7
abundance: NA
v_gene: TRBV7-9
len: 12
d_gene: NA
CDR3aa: CASSGTGVKQCF
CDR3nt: TGTGCCAGCAGCGGCACGGGGGTCAAGCAGTGCTTC

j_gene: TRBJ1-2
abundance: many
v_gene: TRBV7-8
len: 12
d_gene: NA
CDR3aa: CASSPVGYGYTF
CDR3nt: TGTGCCAGCAGCCCGGTGGGCTATGGCTACACCTTC

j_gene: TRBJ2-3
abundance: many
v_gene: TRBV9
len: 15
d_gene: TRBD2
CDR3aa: CARVRKRECTDTQYF
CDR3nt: TGTGCCAGAGTAAGGAAGCGGGAGTGCACAGATACGCAGTATTTT

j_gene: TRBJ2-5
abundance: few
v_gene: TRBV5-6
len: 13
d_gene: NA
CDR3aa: CASSFLARETQYF
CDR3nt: TGTGCCAGCAGCTTCCTAGCCAGAGAGACCCAGTACTTC

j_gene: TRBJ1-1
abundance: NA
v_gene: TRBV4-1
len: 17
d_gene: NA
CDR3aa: CASSQEGGRTVNTEAFF
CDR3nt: TGCGCCAGCAGCCAAGAAGGAGGAAGGACGGTGAACACTGAAGCTTTCTTT

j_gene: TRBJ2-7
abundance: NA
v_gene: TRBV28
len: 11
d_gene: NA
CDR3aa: CASSLKYEQYF
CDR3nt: TGTGCCAGCAGTTTGAAATACGAGCAGTACTTC

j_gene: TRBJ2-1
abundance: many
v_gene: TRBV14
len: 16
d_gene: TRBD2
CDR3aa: CASSQGTSGRAREQFF
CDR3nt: TGTGCCAGCAGCCAAGGGACTAGCGGGAGGGCTCGGGAGCAGTTCTTC

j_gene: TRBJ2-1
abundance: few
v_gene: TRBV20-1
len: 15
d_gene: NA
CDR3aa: CSAQAGGGGNNEQFF
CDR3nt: TGCAGTGCTCAGGCCGGGGGCGGCGGAAACAATGAGCAGTTCTTC

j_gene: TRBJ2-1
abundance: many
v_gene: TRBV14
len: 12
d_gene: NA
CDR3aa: CASSIGNNEQFF
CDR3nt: TGTGCCAGCAGCATAGGCAACAATGAGCAGTTCTTC

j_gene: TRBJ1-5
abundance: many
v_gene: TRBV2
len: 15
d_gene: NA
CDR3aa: CASSETVALNQPQHF
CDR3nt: TGTGCCAGCAGTGAAACGGTGGCGCTGAATCAGCCCCAGCATTTT

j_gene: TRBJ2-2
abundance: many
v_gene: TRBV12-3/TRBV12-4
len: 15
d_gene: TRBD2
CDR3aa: CASSPAGVNTGELFF
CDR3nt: TGTGCCAGCAGCCCAGCGGGGGTGAACACCGGGGAGCTGTTTTTT

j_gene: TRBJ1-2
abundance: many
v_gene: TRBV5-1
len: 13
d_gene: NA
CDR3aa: CASSLAGNGGYTF
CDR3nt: TGCGCCAGCAGCTTGGCGGGGAACGGTGGCTACACCTTC

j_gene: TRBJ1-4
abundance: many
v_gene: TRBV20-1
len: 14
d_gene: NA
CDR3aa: CSARDRGGNEKLFF
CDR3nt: TGCAGTGCTAGGGACCGGGGGGGAAATGAAAAACTGTTTTTT

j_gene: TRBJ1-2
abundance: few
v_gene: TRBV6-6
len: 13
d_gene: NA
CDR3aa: CASSYGNPGGYTF
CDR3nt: TGTGCCAGCAGTTACGGCAACCCGGGGGGCTACACCTTC

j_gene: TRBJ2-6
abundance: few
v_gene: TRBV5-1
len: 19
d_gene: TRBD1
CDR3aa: CASSLAQQGAISGANVLTF
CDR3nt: TGCGCCAGCAGCTTGGCGCAGCAGGGGGCTATCTCTGGGGCCAACGTCCTGACTTTC

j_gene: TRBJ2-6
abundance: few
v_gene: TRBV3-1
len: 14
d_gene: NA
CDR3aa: CASSQRGGANVLTF
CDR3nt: TGTGCCAGCAGCCAGCGGGGAGGGGCCAACGTCCTGACTTTC

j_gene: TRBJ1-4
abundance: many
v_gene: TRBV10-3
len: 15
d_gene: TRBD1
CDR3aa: CAISDYGRGNEKLFF
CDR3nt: TGTGCCATCAGTGATTACGGCAGGGGGAACGAAAAACTGTTTTTT

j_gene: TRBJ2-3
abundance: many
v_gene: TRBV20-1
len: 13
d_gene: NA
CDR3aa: CSARGGTYDTQYF
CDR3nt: TGCAGTGCTAGAGGGGGGACTTATGATACGCAGTATTTT

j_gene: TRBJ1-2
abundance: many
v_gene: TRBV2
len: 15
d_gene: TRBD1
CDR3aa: CASSIGGQEIYGYTF
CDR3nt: TGTGCCAGCAGTATAGGGGGACAGGAGATCTATGGCTACACCTTC

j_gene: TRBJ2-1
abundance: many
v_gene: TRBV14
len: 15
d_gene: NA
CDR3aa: CASSIPGRTPNEQFF
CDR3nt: TGTGCCAGCAGTATTCCCGGGCGGACTCCCAATGAGCAGTTCTTC

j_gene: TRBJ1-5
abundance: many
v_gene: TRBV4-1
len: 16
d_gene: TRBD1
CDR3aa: CASSQTGTGGFQPQHF
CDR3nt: TGCGCCAGCAGCCAAACCGGGACAGGGGGATTTCAGCCCCAGCATTTT

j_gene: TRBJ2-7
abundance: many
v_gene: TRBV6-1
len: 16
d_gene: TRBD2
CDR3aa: CASTRGMAGGSYEQYF
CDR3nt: TGTGCCAGTACCCGAGGCATGGCGGGGGGATCCTACGAGCAGTACTTC

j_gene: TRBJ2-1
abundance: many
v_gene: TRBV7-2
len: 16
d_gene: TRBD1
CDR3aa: CASSLGRTGGGNEQFF
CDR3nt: TGTGCCAGCAGCTTAGGTAGGACAGGGGGAGGGAATGAGCAGTTCTTC

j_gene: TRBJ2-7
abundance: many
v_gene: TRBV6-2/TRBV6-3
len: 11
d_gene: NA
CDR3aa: CASSFQSSQYF
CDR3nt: TGTGCCAGCAGTTTCCAGTCCTCGCAGTACTTC

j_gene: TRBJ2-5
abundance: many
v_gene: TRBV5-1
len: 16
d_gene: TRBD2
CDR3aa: CASSLEVAGIGKTQYF
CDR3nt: TGCGCCAGCAGCTTGGAGGTAGCGGGTATTGGGAAGACCCAGTACTTC

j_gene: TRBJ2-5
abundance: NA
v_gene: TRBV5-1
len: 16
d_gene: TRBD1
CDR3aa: CASSSSGTGGYETQYF
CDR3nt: TGCGCCAGCAGCTCCTCCGGGACAGGGGGCTATGAGACCCAGTACTTC

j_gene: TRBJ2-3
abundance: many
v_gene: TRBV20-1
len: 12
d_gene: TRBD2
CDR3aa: CSASGRGDTQYF
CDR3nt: TGCAGTGCTAGCGGGAGGGGAGATACGCAGTATTTT

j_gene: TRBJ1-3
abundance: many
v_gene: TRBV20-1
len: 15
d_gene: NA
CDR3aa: CSAKRGSGTGNTIYF
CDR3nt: TGCAGTGCTAAAAGGGGCAGTGGAACTGGAAACACCATATATTTT

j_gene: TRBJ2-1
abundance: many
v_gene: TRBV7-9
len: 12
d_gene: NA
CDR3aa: CASSPLGNEQFF
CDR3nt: TGTGCCAGCAGCCCTCTCGGCAATGAGCAGTTCTTC

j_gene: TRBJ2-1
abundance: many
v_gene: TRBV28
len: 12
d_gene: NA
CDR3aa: CASSTNWIEQFF
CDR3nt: TGTGCCAGCAGTACTAACTGGATTGAGCAGTTCTTC

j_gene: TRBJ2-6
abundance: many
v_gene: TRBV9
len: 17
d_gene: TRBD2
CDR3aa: CASSPPRGDSGANVLTF
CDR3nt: TGTGCCAGCAGCCCTCCCCGGGGGGACTCTGGGGCCAACGTCCTGACTTTC

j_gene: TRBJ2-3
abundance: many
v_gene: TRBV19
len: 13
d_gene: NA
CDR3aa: CASSKPAGDTQYF
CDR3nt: TGTGCCAGTAGTAAGCCGGCGGGGGATACGCAGTATTTT

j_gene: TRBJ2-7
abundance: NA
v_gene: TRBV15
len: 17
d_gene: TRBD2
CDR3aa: CATSRQEGAGGPREQYF
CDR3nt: TGTGCCACCAGCAGGCAAGAGGGAGCGGGAGGGCCGAGGGAGCAGTACTTC

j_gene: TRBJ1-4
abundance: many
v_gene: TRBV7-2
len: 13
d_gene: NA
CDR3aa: CASSRGAGEKLFF
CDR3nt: TGTGCCAGCAGCCGGGGGGCCGGGGAAAAACTGTTTTTT